This TCR beta chain was observed in a study of human T cells and chemical hapten exposure. Study-level results: TCRs whose frequency exceeded 1 in 1000 remained the same following DPC sensitization.

The library gave individual cDNA molecules unique molecular identifiers. Per the study methods: From around 20,000 to 690,000 TCRs were found per sample, with a median of approximately 92,000. TCRdb processed the RACE reads anew with MiXCR; each CDR3 protein has one entry. The authors' filters were not applied to this entry. This sample carries approximately 84,000 distinct CDR3 sequences, approximately 8.6% of them seen once, and the ten largest clones take approximately 1.5%. The time point is: healthy volunteer bleed at 6 weeks. Total RNA was isolated from whole blood that had not been fractionated. Only a few counts were recorded for this clonotype. Its target is not known. The CDR3 is 14 amino acids. V was clipped by 3 bases and J by 0 bases, with 9 bases between them. Germline CDR1 reads SGHVS; CDR2 reads FQNEAQ.

V is TRBV7-8 and J is TRBJ2-7; D is undetermined. This TCR was sampled from a male donor in good health. Some clones in this sample may be carry-over from other donors' samples. The sample comprised whole blood. The CDR3 reads CASSFDRNSYEQYF. Written as DNA, the CDR3 is TGTGCCAGCAGCTTTGATCGAAACTCCTACGAGCAGTACTTC.